This T cell receptor (beta chain) was documented in a study of HIV-infected patients and healthy controls. General study results and limits: HIV-associated CDR3 frequencies dropped significantly during therapy; CMV-associated ones, mostly rising, changed nonsignificantly. The study did not determine the donors' HLA types.

The germline V gene encodes CDR1 MDHEN and CDR2 SYDVKM. The CDR3 sequence is 16 residues long. V shed 2 bases and J shed 0 bases, with 13 bases lying between them. Antiretroviral therapy had run roughly three months, about 14 weeks, before follow-up blood collection. Whole blood was used without fractionation, so all unsorted peripheral T cells were included. Peripheral blood, 2 to 3 ml, was drawn for RNA extraction. This clonotype is large within its sample. What it binds is not known. Alpha and beta constant-region primers primed reverse transcription of about 470 ng RNA. Separate chain-specific third strand synthesis with multiplexing indices produced the alpha and beta libraries. A 5' RACE adapter with a random hexamer and the SP2 primer site was joined to cDNA. TCRdb reanalysed the 5' RACE reads using MiXCR and keeps one entry per CDR3 protein. The table lists 3,500 to 4,000 distinct CDR3 sequences, about 27% of them singletons.

This TCR was sampled from an adult with HIV infection. The chain is built from TRBV28 and TRBJ1-1, with D possibly being TRBD1 (6 bases). Sequenced material: blood, taken during antiretroviral therapy. DNA of the CDR3: TGTGCCAGCAGTTTAGGGATACAGGGCCTGAACACTGAAGCTTTCTTT. Translating gives CASSLGIQGLNTEAFF.